A single sample is the source of the 16 T cell receptor beta chains below, sequenced in a study of blood T cell repertoires in COVID-19. The table came from immunoSEQ multiplex PCR; TCRdb's copy has only in-frame clones and leaves some out. This sample carries a few hundred thousand clones, about 87% of them seen once, and the ten largest clones take about 2.5%. The sequencing sample was made of peripheral blood. Receptors were obtained from a woman aged 50 to 60 with acute or convalescent COVID-19.

Remarks on this clone: This sample also contains other DNA sequences that code for the same CDR3. V and J are TRBV5-1 and TRBJ1-4, with a tentative D call TRBD1 (6 bases). Germline V lookup: CDR1 SGHRS, CDR2 YFSETQ. Trimming removed 2 bases from V and 3 bases from J, with 8 bases in between. The CDR3 is 14 amino acids. The CDR3 here is CASSLGGPNEKLFF. In DNA form, the CDR3 reads TGCGCCAGCAGCTTAGGGGGACCTAATGAAAAACTGTTTTTT.

V is TRBV9 and J is TRBJ1-1; maybe TRBD1 (6 bases). Germline values: CDR1 SGDLS, CDR2 YYNGEE. Trimming removed 0 bases from V and 3 bases from J, with 15 bases in between. This CDR3 is built from 16 residues. CDR3 sequence reads: CASSVGAGEGDTEAFF. CDR3 bases: TGTGCCAGCAGCGTAGGGGCAGGGGAAGGCGACACTGAAGCTTTCTTT.

In DNA, the CDR3 is TGCGCCAGCAGCTCCCAGGTTAACTATGGCTACACCTTC. This gives the protein CASSSQVNYGYTF. V is TRBV5-1 and J is TRBJ1-2, with D uncertain. CDR3 length: 13 residues. With 3 bases removed from V and 1 base from J, the gap between germline ends came to 7 bases. Germline CDR1 and CDR2: SGHRS and YFSETQ.

The rearrangement links TRBV6-1 to TRBJ2-7; no clear D gene. The CDR3 extends over 12 amino acids. V was shortened by 1 base and J by 6 bases, with 7 bases between the two germline ends. CDR1 is MNHNS, CDR2 SASEGT, per germline. CDR3 sequence: CASSEGWAEQYF. CDR3 bases: TGTGCCAGCAGTGAAGGGTGGGCCGAGCAGTACTTC.

This chain joins TRBV7-9 and TRBJ2-7; D possibly corresponds to TRBD2 (6 bases). Germline V gene data show CDR1 as SEHNR and CDR2 as FQNEAQ (reference sequence). V lost 4 bases and J lost 0, with 7 bases in between. The CDR3 covers 13 residues. CDR3 sequence: CASSSTSSYEQYF. The CDR3 DNA sequence: TGTGCCAGCAGCTCGACTAGCTCCTACGAGCAGTACTTC.

This chain links TRBV19 with TRBJ1-4, with unresolved D. Trimming removed 6 bases from V and 3 bases from J, with 11 bases in between. Germline-derived CDR1 and CDR2 are LNHDA and SQIVND (reference sequence). The CDR3 runs to 14 residues. CDR3: CASSGRGSNEKLFF. CDR3 nucleotide sequence: TGTGCCAGTAGCGGCCGAGGGTCTAATGAAAAACTGTTTTTT.

V gene TRBV5-4 combines with J gene TRBJ1-1; unclear D gene. The ends were cut back, 2 bases at V and 9 bases at J, with 11 bases in the middle. The length of the CDR3 is 12 residues. Germline CDR1 and CDR2: SGHNT and YYREEE (reference sequence). The CDR3 here is CASSLSSRQAFF. The CDR3 DNA reads as TGTGCCAGCAGCTTATCCAGTCGTCAAGCTTTCTTT.

The table lists this clone with a count of one. The rearrangement uses TRBV5-1 and TRBJ2-3, with TRBD2 matching 8 bases. Trimming cost V 2 bases and J 2 bases; bases outside gene matches: 16. Germline values: CDR1 SGHRS, CDR2 YFSETQ. The CDR3 length is 19 residues. CDR3: CASSFSPLTSGRNTDTQYF. Written as DNA, the CDR3 is TGCGCCAGCAGCTTCTCCCCGCTTACTAGCGGACGAAACACAGATACGCAGTATTTT.

The chain employs TRBV5-1 and TRBJ2-2; a possible D gene is TRBD1 (5 bases). Per germline, CDR1 SGHRS and CDR2 YFSETQ. The length of the CDR3 is 15 residues. Trimming took 2 bases from V and 3 from J, leaving 11 bases between them. The CDR3 is CASSFHGAHTGELFF. DNA for the CDR3: TGCGCCAGCAGCTTTCATGGGGCGCACACCGGGGAGCTGTTTTTT.

The chain recombines TRBV10-1 with TRBJ2-3, with D possibly matching TRBD1 (6 bases). Trimming removed 3 bases from V and 2 bases from J, with 18 bases in between. CDR3 length: 17 amino acids. Germline lookup yields CDR1 WNHNN and CDR2 SYGVQD (reference sequence). The CDR3 DNA follows: TGCGCCAGCAGTGAAAATTCAGGGGCCCGATCCACAGATACGCAGTATTTT. This sequence encodes CASSENSGARSTDTQYF.

The rearrangement uses TRBV28 and TRBJ1-2; 9 nucleotides align to TRBD1. This CDR3 has 15 residues. Germline V CDR1 and CDR2: MDHEN, SYDVKM. Trimming removed 4 bases from V and 4 bases from J; junction bases left unmatched: 7. CDR3 in amino acids: CASSSTGTGSYGYTF. The CDR3 coding sequence is TGTGCCAGCAGTTCCACCGGGACAGGGAGCTATGGCTACACCTTC.

The chain carries TRBV30 and TRBJ1-6, with 12 bases identical to TRBD1. Germline V CDR1 and CDR2: GTSNPN, SVGIG (reference sequence). CDR3 length: 17 residues. J lost 7 bases, V lost 5 bases, and 12 bases had no gene match. The CDR3 spells CAWSRDRGPPTNSPLHF. CDR3 DNA sequence: TGTGCCTGGTCCCGGGACAGGGGGCCTCCTACAAATTCACCCCTCCACTTT.

The table lists this clone with a count of one. The gene calls are TRBV28 and TRBJ2-7, with 9 bases aligning to TRBD2. The germline CDR1 and CDR2 sequences are MDHEN and SYDVKM. The CDR3 consists of 15 residues. With 5 bases clipped from V and 3 bases from J, the junction kept 8 bases outside the gene matches. The CDR3 nucleotides read TGTGCCAGCAGTCCACCGGGACTAGCCCGCTACGAGCAGTACTTC. It is translated as CASSPPGLARYEQYF.

The J gene is TRBJ2-5, the V gene TRBV9; TRBD2 is a possible D gene (5 bases). V lost 7 bases and J 4 bases, leaving 17 bases between the germline ends. The CDR3 has 14 amino acids. Germline V gene lookup returns CDR1 SGDLS and CDR2 YYNGEE. The CDR3 DNA follows: TGTGCCAGCGGACGCGGGCCCCTCGTAGAGACCCAGTACTTC. This encodes CASGRGPLVETQYF.

The chain combines TRBV5-6 with TRBJ1-3; D ambiguous. V lost 0 bases and J 0 bases, leaving 4 bases between the germline ends. Germline assignment: CDR1 SGHDT and CDR2 YYEEEE. There are 14 residues in the CDR3. This CDR3 reads CASSLVSSGNTIYF. The CDR3 bases are TGTGCCAGCAGCTTGGTCAGCTCTGGAAACACCATATATTTT.

This chain joins TRBV6-6 and TRBJ1-4, with 8 bases matching TRBD1. The CDR3 is made up of 16 amino acids. Trimming took 4 bases from V and 7 from J; bases not matched to a gene: 11. CDR1 and CDR2 from the germline V gene are MNHNY and SVGAGI (reference sequence). In nucleotides, the CDR3 is TGTGCCAGCAGTTCCCCCAGGGGGCGACCCTCTGAAAAACTGTTTTTT. This encodes CASSSPRGRPSEKLFF.